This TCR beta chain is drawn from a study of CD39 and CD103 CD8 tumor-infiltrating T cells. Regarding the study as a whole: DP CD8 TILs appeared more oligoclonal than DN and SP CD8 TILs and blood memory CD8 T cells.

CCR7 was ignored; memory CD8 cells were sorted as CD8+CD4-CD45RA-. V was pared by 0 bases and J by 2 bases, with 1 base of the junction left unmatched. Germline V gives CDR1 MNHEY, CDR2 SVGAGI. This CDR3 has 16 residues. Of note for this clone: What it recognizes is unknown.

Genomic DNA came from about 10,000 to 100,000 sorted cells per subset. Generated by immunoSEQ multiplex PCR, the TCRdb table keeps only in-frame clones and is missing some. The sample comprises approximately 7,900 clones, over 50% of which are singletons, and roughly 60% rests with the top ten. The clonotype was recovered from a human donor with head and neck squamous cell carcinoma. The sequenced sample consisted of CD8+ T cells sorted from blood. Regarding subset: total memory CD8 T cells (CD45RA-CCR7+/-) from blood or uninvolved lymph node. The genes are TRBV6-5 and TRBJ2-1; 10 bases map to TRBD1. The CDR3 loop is CASSYSGQGAYNEQFF. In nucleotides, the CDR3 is TGTGCCAGCAGTTACTCAGGACAGGGGGCCTACAATGAGCAGTTCTTC.